The clone carrying this T cell receptor beta chain was seen more than once but under ten times. Its antigen is unidentified. This sample is part of a study of PD-1 blockade in mismatch repair-deficient tumors. Across the whole study: Enrolled about 2012-2017, patients had progressing, pretreated mismatch repair-deficient cancers of about a dozen types. Study-level findings and limits: Tumor-resident clones, often absent from pretreatment blood, expanded after pembrolizumab and then contracted.

Method: immunoSEQ multiplex PCR; TCRdb's copy keeps in-frame clones and lacks some. The repertoire has around 100,000 clones, more than 60% of them found once; the top ten carry roughly 4.5%. CDR1 is LGHNA and CDR2 is YSLEER in the germline V gene. There are 16 residues in the CDR3. V was clipped by 4 bases and J by 3 bases, with 17 bases between them. PCR or immunohistochemistry showed mismatch repair deficiency in every enrolled patient. The TCR-sequenced patients were three responders to pembrolizumab. The source was peripheral blood, collected about 13 months after starting pembrolizumab. The rearrangement uses TRBV4-3 and TRBJ2-3; possibly TRBD2 for D (6 bases). The sequence derives from an adult with mismatch repair-deficient cancer. CDR3 DNA: TGCGCCAGCAGCCTCAGCTGGAGCGGAGGGACAGATACGCAGTATTTT. Translated: CASSLSWSGGTDTQYF.